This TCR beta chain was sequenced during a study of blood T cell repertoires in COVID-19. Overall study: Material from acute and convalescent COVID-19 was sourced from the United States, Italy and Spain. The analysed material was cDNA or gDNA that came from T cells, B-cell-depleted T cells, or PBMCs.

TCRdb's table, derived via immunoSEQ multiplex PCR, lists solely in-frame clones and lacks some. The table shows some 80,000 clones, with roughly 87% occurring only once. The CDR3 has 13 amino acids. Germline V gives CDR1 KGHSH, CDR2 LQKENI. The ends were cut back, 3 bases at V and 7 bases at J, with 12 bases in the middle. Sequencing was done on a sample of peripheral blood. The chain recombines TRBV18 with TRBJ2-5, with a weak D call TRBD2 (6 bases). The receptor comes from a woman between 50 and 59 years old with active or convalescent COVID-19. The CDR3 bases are TGTGCCAGCTCACCGGCGGGATACGGGACCCAGTACTTC. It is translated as CASSPAGYGTQYF.